The T cell receptor beta chain under discussion was sequenced for a study of cytomegalovirus exposure and HLA in healthy donors. Deletions cut 6 bases from V and 7 bases from J, with 13 bases between. The CDR3 length is 13 residues. The germline V gene encodes CDR1 KGHSH and CDR2 LQKENI. Comment on this clone: The antigen is not known.

Both 60 Vbeta primers and 13 Jbeta primers went into the PCR. The protocol was immunoSEQ multiplex PCR, while the TCRdb copy is restricted to in-frame clones and leaves out a portion. This repertoire includes some 75,000 clones. General observations from the study: No immune exposure information besides CMV serostatus was available. Later work associated more than 15,000 TCR beta sequences with HLA alleles at 0.05 false discovery rate. Follow-up analysis later connected one missense variant in DCLRE1C with trimming of TCR beta V- and J-genes. Rarity characterized most TCR sequences, yet some public TCRs appeared in many donors.

The chain recombines TRBV18 with TRBJ2-1, with D possibly TRBD2 on 5 matching bases. Source material: PBMCs. This TCR was sampled from a man between 35 and 55 years old in good health and CMV-seronegative. CDR3 nucleotides: TGTGCCAGCTCTCGCGGACTTGAAAATGAGCAGTTCTTC. Protein: CASSRGLENEQFF.